Listed below are T cell receptor beta chains from one sample, sequenced in a study of blood T cell repertoires in COVID-19. This table comes from immunoSEQ multiplex PCR, and its TCRdb copy is limited to in-frame clones, with some not included. The table includes approximately 190,000 clones, around nine tenths detected once. Material: peripheral blood. These receptors all come from a man in his 70s with active or convalescent COVID-19. The CDR3 runs from the conserved cysteine through the conserved F or W. D genes are given only for firm matches. A clone size is listed for some rows: how often the clone was seen (once, few, many), or a class if it is expanded.

j_call: TRBJ2-1
v_call: TRBV20-1
clone_size: .
d_call: TRBD1
cdr3_aa: CSASTYTRQGISYNEQFF
cdr3_nt: TGCAGTGCTAGTACCTATACCAGACAGGGGATCTCCTACAATGAGCAGTTCTTC

j_call: TRBJ1-5
v_call: TRBV6-2/TRBV6-3
clone_size: .
d_call: TRBD1
cdr3_aa: CASSSNGQGNQPQHF
cdr3_nt: TGTGCCAGCAGTTCTAATGGACAGGGCAATCAGCCCCAGCATTTT

j_call: TRBJ2-3
v_call: TRBV6-1
clone_size: .
d_call: TRBD2
cdr3_aa: CASSGKTSGKTDTQYF
cdr3_nt: TGTGCCAGCAGTGGGAAGACTAGCGGTAAAACAGATACGCAGTATTTT

j_call: TRBJ2-3
v_call: TRBV20-1
clone_size: .
d_call: .
cdr3_aa: CSASSSYTDTQYF
cdr3_nt: TGCAGTGCTAGTAGTTCCTACACAGATACGCAGTATTTT

j_call: TRBJ2-7
v_call: TRBV6-5
clone_size: .
d_call: .
cdr3_aa: CASSYSRLGGVEQYF
cdr3_nt: TGTGCCAGCAGTTACTCGAGACTGGGCGGGGTCGAGCAGTACTTC

j_call: TRBJ2-7
v_call: TRBV7-9
clone_size: .
d_call: TRBD1
cdr3_aa: CASSEPRGRHEQYF
cdr3_nt: TGTGCCAGCAGCGAACCCAGGGGGCGCCACGAGCAGTACTTC

j_call: TRBJ1-5
v_call: TRBV28
clone_size: .
d_call: TRBD1
cdr3_aa: CASSSGQGNYQPQHF
cdr3_nt: TGTGCCAGCAGCTCCGGACAGGGGAATTATCAGCCCCAGCATTTT

j_call: TRBJ2-5
v_call: TRBV7-9
clone_size: .
d_call: TRBD1
cdr3_aa: CASRKDRGSETQYF
cdr3_nt: TGTGCCAGCAGAAAAGACAGGGGGTCGGAGACCCAGTACTTC

j_call: TRBJ1-2
v_call: TRBV28
clone_size: once
d_call: .
cdr3_aa: CASSSLSGYTF
cdr3_nt: TGTGCCAGCAGTTCCTTGAGTGGCTACACCTTC

j_call: TRBJ2-7
v_call: TRBV19
clone_size: .
d_call: TRBD1
cdr3_aa: CASSAGGYEQYF
cdr3_nt: TGTGCCAGTAGCGCAGGGGGTTACGAGCAGTACTTC

j_call: TRBJ1-4
v_call: TRBV30
clone_size: .
d_call: .
cdr3_aa: CAWSVLRATSDYNEKLFF
cdr3_nt: TGTGCCTGGAGTGTACTCAGGGCCACATCCGATTATAATGAAAAACTGTTTTTT

j_call: TRBJ2-3
v_call: TRBV30
clone_size: .
d_call: TRBD2
cdr3_aa: CAWSPGLAETDTQYF
cdr3_nt: TGTGCCTGGAGTCCCGGACTAGCGGAGACAGATACGCAGTATTTT

j_call: TRBJ2-3
v_call: TRBV9
clone_size: .
d_call: .
cdr3_aa: CASSASPGMWVTDTQYF
cdr3_nt: TGTGCCAGCAGCGCCAGCCCGGGAATGTGGGTCACAGATACGCAGTATTTT

j_call: TRBJ2-5
v_call: TRBV3-1/TRBV3-2
clone_size: .
d_call: TRBD1
cdr3_aa: CASSQDGKDREETQYF
cdr3_nt: TGTGCCAGCAGCCAAGATGGGAAGGACAGGGAAGAGACCCAGTACTTC

j_call: TRBJ2-1
v_call: TRBV27
clone_size: .
d_call: .
cdr3_aa: CASSLSLRGSNHEQFF
cdr3_nt: TGTGCCAGCAGTTTATCTCTCAGGGGCTCGAATCATGAGCAGTTCTTC

j_call: TRBJ1-5
v_call: TRBV6-2/TRBV6-3
clone_size: few
d_call: .
cdr3_aa: CASSYRGGRNQPQHF
cdr3_nt: TGTGCCAGCAGTTACCGGGGAGGGAGGAATCAGCCCCAGCATTTT

j_call: TRBJ2-3
v_call: TRBV7-2
clone_size: .
d_call: .
cdr3_aa: CASSLSIPAGTDTQYF
cdr3_nt: TGTGCCAGCAGCTTAAGCATTCCAGCGGGCACAGATACGCAGTATTTT

j_call: TRBJ1-1
v_call: TRBV6-6
clone_size: .
d_call: .
cdr3_aa: CASSYLLENTEAFF
cdr3_nt: TGTGCCAGCAGTTACTTGTTAGAGAACACTGAAGCTTTCTTT

j_call: TRBJ2-3
v_call: TRBV3-1/TRBV3-2
clone_size: .
d_call: .
cdr3_aa: CASSQRGGTDTQYF
cdr3_nt: TGTGCCAGCAGCCAGAGAGGGGGTACAGATACGCAGTATTTT

j_call: TRBJ1-3
v_call: TRBV7-5
clone_size: once
d_call: .
cdr3_aa: CARRRQENSGNTIYF
cdr3_nt: TGTGCCAGAAGGCGACAGGAGAACTCTGGAAACACCATATATTTT

j_call: TRBJ2-3
v_call: TRBV29-1
clone_size: .
d_call: TRBD2
cdr3_aa: CSVEDWTGGSTDTQYF
cdr3_nt: TGCAGCGTTGAAGACTGGACGGGAGGAAGCACAGATACGCAGTATTTT

j_call: TRBJ1-2
v_call: TRBV6-1
clone_size: .
d_call: TRBD1
cdr3_aa: CASSEAGGAPGYGYTF
cdr3_nt: TGTGCCAGCAGTGAGGCAGGGGGCGCCCCCGGCTATGGCTACACCTTC

j_call: TRBJ1-5
v_call: TRBV6-2/TRBV6-3
clone_size: .
d_call: .
cdr3_aa: CASSYTGPRGQPQHF
cdr3_nt: TGTGCCAGCAGTTACACAGGGCCCCGGGGTCAGCCCCAGCATTTT

j_call: TRBJ2-5
v_call: TRBV28
clone_size: .
d_call: TRBD2
cdr3_aa: CASSLGVLAGQGETQYF
cdr3_nt: TGTGCCAGCAGTTTAGGTGTACTAGCGGGCCAAGGGGAGACCCAGTACTTC

j_call: TRBJ1-4
v_call: TRBV6-5
clone_size: .
d_call: TRBD1
cdr3_aa: CATRQGAGEKLFF
cdr3_nt: TGTGCCACCCGACAGGGGGCGGGGGAAAAACTGTTTTTT

j_call: TRBJ2-4
v_call: TRBV6-5
clone_size: .
d_call: .
cdr3_aa: CASSKSTAKNIQYF
cdr3_nt: TGTGCCAGCAGTAAAAGCACGGCCAAAAACATTCAGTACTTC

j_call: TRBJ2-1
v_call: TRBV18
clone_size: .
d_call: TRBD2
cdr3_aa: CASSPPGTSGGLYNEQFF
cdr3_nt: TGTGCCAGCTCACCACCGGGGACTAGCGGGGGGTTATACAATGAGCAGTTCTTC

j_call: TRBJ2-3
v_call: TRBV7-9
clone_size: .
d_call: TRBD2
cdr3_aa: CASSLGLAVADTQYF
cdr3_nt: TGTGCCAGCAGCTTAGGACTAGCGGTTGCAGATACGCAGTATTTT

j_call: TRBJ2-3
v_call: TRBV11-2
clone_size: .
d_call: TRBD2
cdr3_aa: CASSLGGGSQDTQYF
cdr3_nt: TGTGCCAGCAGCTTAGGTGGCGGGAGCCAAGATACGCAGTATTTT

j_call: TRBJ1-6
v_call: TRBV19
clone_size: few
d_call: TRBD1
cdr3_aa: CASSDPTGDYFHSPLHF
cdr3_nt: TGTGCCAGTAGTGACCCGACAGGGGATTATTTTCATTCACCCCTCCACTTT

j_call: TRBJ2-3
v_call: TRBV7-9
clone_size: .
d_call: .
cdr3_aa: CASSWMGSSTDTQYF
cdr3_nt: TGTGCCAGCAGCTGGATGGGGAGTAGCACAGATACGCAGTATTTT

j_call: TRBJ1-1
v_call: TRBV30
clone_size: once
d_call: .
cdr3_aa: CAWSDGGARAEAFF
cdr3_nt: TGTGCCTGGAGTGATGGGGGGGCTAGGGCTGAAGCTTTCTTT

j_call: TRBJ2-5
v_call: TRBV24-1
clone_size: .
d_call: TRBD2
cdr3_aa: CATSDFTGGETQYF
cdr3_nt: TGTGCCACCAGTGATTTTACGGGAGGGGAGACCCAGTACTTC

j_call: TRBJ1-2
v_call: TRBV6-5
clone_size: .
d_call: .
cdr3_aa: CASSQTANYGYTF
cdr3_nt: TGTGCCAGCAGTCAAACAGCTAACTATGGCTACACCTTC

j_call: TRBJ1-5
v_call: TRBV9
clone_size: .
d_call: .
cdr3_aa: CASSVVAPGQPQHF
cdr3_nt: TGTGCCAGCAGCGTAGTTGCGCCCGGGCAGCCCCAGCATTTT

j_call: TRBJ2-5
v_call: TRBV27
clone_size: few
d_call: TRBD2
cdr3_aa: CASSGTSGRAWETQYF
cdr3_nt: TGTGCCAGCAGTGGGACTAGCGGGAGAGCGTGGGAGACCCAGTACTTC

j_call: TRBJ2-7
v_call: TRBV6-6
clone_size: .
d_call: .
cdr3_aa: CASSLTTYEQYF
cdr3_nt: TGTGCCAGCAGTTTAACAACCTACGAGCAGTACTTC

j_call: TRBJ2-3
v_call: TRBV5-1
clone_size: .
d_call: TRBD1
cdr3_aa: CASSSGTGPDTQYF
cdr3_nt: TGCGCCAGCAGCTCCGGGACAGGGCCAGATACGCAGTATTTT

j_call: TRBJ2-2
v_call: TRBV19
clone_size: once
d_call: TRBD1
cdr3_aa: CASSTGQGANTGELFF
cdr3_nt: TGTGCCAGTAGTACGGGACAGGGGGCTAACACCGGGGAGCTGTTTTTT

j_call: TRBJ2-3
v_call: TRBV7-2
clone_size: once
d_call: TRBD2
cdr3_aa: CASSAPTSGADTQYF
cdr3_nt: TGTGCCAGCAGCGCCCCGACTAGCGGCGCAGATACGCAGTATTTT

j_call: TRBJ2-7
v_call: TRBV29-1
clone_size: .
d_call: .
cdr3_aa: CSVEEGKSSYEQYF
cdr3_nt: TGCAGCGTTGAAGAGGGCAAGAGCTCCTACGAGCAGTACTTC

j_call: TRBJ2-5
v_call: TRBV25-1
clone_size: .
d_call: .
cdr3_aa: CASSEHRVRETQYF
cdr3_nt: TGTGCCAGCAGTGAGCACAGGGTTCGGGAGACCCAGTACTTC

j_call: TRBJ2-1
v_call: TRBV14
clone_size: .
d_call: TRBD2
cdr3_aa: CASSPLAGGYNEQFF
cdr3_nt: TGTGCCAGCAGCCCACTAGCGGGAGGCTACAATGAGCAGTTCTTC

j_call: TRBJ2-3
v_call: TRBV24-1
clone_size: .
d_call: .
cdr3_aa: CATSEGVLQADTQYF
cdr3_nt: TGTGCCACCAGTGAAGGGGTATTGCAAGCAGATACGCAGTATTTT

j_call: TRBJ2-5
v_call: TRBV28
clone_size: .
d_call: TRBD1
cdr3_aa: CASSPNRGLGETQYF
cdr3_nt: TGTGCCAGCAGTCCAAACAGGGGGCTCGGGGAGACCCAGTACTTC

j_call: TRBJ1-4
v_call: TRBV6-5
clone_size: few
d_call: .
cdr3_aa: CASSGGWDDGEKLFF
cdr3_nt: TGTGCCAGCAGCGGGGGGTGGGACGATGGCGAAAAACTGTTTTTT

j_call: TRBJ2-2
v_call: TRBV28
clone_size: .
d_call: TRBD1
cdr3_aa: CASRSGTGATGELFF
cdr3_nt: TGTGCCAGCAGGTCAGGGACAGGGGCAACCGGGGAGCTGTTTTTT